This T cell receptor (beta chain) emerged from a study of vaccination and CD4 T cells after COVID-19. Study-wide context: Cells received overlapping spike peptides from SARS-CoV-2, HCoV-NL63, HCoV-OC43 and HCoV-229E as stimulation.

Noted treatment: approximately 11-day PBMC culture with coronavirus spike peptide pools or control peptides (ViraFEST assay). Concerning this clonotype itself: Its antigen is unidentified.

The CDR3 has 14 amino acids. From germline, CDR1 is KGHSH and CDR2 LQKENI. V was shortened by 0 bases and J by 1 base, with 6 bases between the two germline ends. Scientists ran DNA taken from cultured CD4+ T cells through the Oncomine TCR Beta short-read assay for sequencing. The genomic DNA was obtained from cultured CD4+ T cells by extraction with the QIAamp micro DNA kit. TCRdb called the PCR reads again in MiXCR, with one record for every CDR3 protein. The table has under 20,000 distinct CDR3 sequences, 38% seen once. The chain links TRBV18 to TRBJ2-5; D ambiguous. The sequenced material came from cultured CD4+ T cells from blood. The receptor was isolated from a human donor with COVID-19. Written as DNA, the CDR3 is TGTGCCAGCTCACCACCGGCACCCCAAGAGACCCAGTACTTC. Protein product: CASSPPAPQETQYF.